This T cell receptor (beta chain) was observed in a study of T cell responses to AZD1222 COVID-19 vaccine. Study conclusions and caveats: Seropositive AZD1222 recipients at baseline numbered only five or six. Unmutated variant regions reportedly attract nearly half of all spike-specific TCRs.

V lost 4 bases to trimming and J lost 0 bases; unmatched junction nucleotides: 1. CDR1 and CDR2 from the germline V gene are MNHEY and SMNVEV (reference sequence). The CDR3 runs 14 residues. On this clone itself: Antigen specificity is unknown.

The protocol was immunoSEQ multiplex PCR, while the TCRdb copy is restricted to in-frame clones and leaves out a portion. Of more than 250,000 clones listed, approximately 95% were seen once; the top ten hold 0.55%. This receptor was taken from an adult in good health. J is TRBJ1-1 and V is TRBV27, with 8 positions matching TRBD1. The sequencing used peripheral blood, collected on day 0 of AZD1222 vaccination. The CDR3 spells CASSSGQVNTEAFF. The CDR3 DNA is TGTGCCAGCAGTTCGGGACAGGTGAACACTGAAGCTTTCTTT.